Listed below are T cell receptor beta chains from one sample, sequenced in a study of blood T cell repertoires in COVID-19. Data came from immunoSEQ multiplex PCR; TCRdb stores just in-frame clones and leaves some out. Among more than 150,000 clones listed, about 84% were seen once. The specimen sequenced was peripheral blood. These receptors were obtained from a human donor in a cohort sampled during active COVID-19. Both conserved end residues are part of each CDR3. A D gene is named only where the DNA matches it firmly. Clone size appears in some rows only: once, few, many, or a class for an expanded clone.

v_call,j_call,d_call,clone_size,cdr3_nt,cdr3_aa
TRBV6-6,TRBJ1-2,-,-,TGTGCCAGCAGCTCATCAACCTCATGGCATGGCTACACCTTC,CASSSSTSWHGYTF
TRBV11-2,TRBJ1-2,TRBD1,-,TGTGCCAGCAGCCTCGGGGACAGTAGTGGCTACACCTTC,CASSLGDSSGYTF
TRBV5-1,TRBJ2-7,-,-,TGCGCCAGCAGCAAAGGACAAAGCTCCTACGAGCAGTACTTC,CASSKGQSSYEQYF
TRBV5-8,TRBJ2-6,TRBD1,-,TGTGCCAGCAGCCCCAAACTCAGGGGGCTGGGCAACGTCCTGACTTTC,CASSPKLRGLGNVLTF
TRBV7-6,TRBJ2-1,-,-,TGTGCCAGCAGCTTAGTAGACAATGAGCAGTTCTTC,CASSLVDNEQFF
TRBV5-1,TRBJ2-1,TRBD1,-,TGCGCCAGCAGCTTGCGAGGGATGGGACAGGGACTCAATGAGCAGTTCTTC,CASSLRGMGQGLNEQFF
TRBV4-1,TRBJ1-1,-,-,TGCGCCAGCAGCCAGGACAGCGGGAACACTGAAGCTTTCTTT,CASSQDSGNTEAFF
TRBV2,TRBJ1-5,-,-,TGTGCCAGCGAATTGAGGGCGTACACTCAGCCCCAGCATTTT,CASELRAYTQPQHF
TRBV5-1,TRBJ1-2,-,-,TGCGCCAGCAGCCGCGGGCGTCCGGGACAAAAGAACTATGGCTACACCTTC,CASSRGRPGQKNYGYTF
TRBV2,TRBJ2-6,-,-,TGTGCCAGCAGTTGGGGGACACCGACCTCTGGGGCCAACGTCCTGACTTTC,CASSWGTPTSGANVLTF
TRBV6-5,TRBJ2-7,-,-,TGTGCCAGCAGTCAGACGGGGGGCCGGGCCTACGAGCAGTACTTC,CASSQTGGRAYEQYF
TRBV3-1/TRBV3-2,TRBJ2-5,-,-,TGTGCCAGCAGCCAAGTAGGGGTGACGTCTGGGCTAGAGGATCCAATGGGACTTGAGACCCAGTACTTC,CASSQVGVTSGLEDPMGLETQYF
TRBV11-2,TRBJ2-5,TRBD1,-,TGTGCCAGCAGCTTAGGGGGACAGGGGGTAGAGACCCAGTACTTC,CASSLGGQGVETQYF
TRBV11-3,TRBJ1-1,-,-,TGTGCCAGCAGCCCGGGGGGGTTCGAACCGAACACTGAAGCTTTCTTT,CASSPGGFEPNTEAFF
TRBV6-5,TRBJ1-1,-,-,TGTGCCAGCAGTTACTCGAGGACAGCTTCGAACACTGAAGCTTTCTTT,CASSYSRTASNTEAFF
TRBV2,TRBJ2-7,TRBD2,-,TGTGCCAGCAGTGGAGAGGGACTAGCGGTCTCCTACGAGCAGTACTTC,CASSGEGLAVSYEQYF
TRBV10-2,TRBJ1-5,TRBD1,once,TGCGCCAGCGGACCGGTGACAGGGGGCAGGGAGCCCCAGCATTTT,CASGPVTGGREPQHF
TRBV2,TRBJ1-2,-,-,TGTGCCAGCAGTGAAACTGGACATGGCTATGGCTACACCTTC,CASSETGHGYGYTF
TRBV6-5,TRBJ1-4,-,-,TGTGCCAGCGGGCGCCTGGCAACTAATGAAAAACTGTTTTTT,CASGRLATNEKLFF
TRBV19,TRBJ1-1,-,-,TGTGCCAGTAGTTCCCCCGGGAACACTGAAGCTTTCTTT,CASSSPGNTEAFF
TRBV12-5,TRBJ1-5,-,-,TGTGCTAGTGGGCAAGGAGGGAGTCAGCCCCAGCATTTT,CASGQGGSQPQHF
TRBV29-1,TRBJ2-1,TRBD1,-,TGCAGCGTTTTACAGGGGGAATTAATACCCTACAATGAGCAGTTCTTC,CSVLQGELIPYNEQFF
TRBV11-2,TRBJ1-1,TRBD1,-,TGTGCCAGCAGCCCCGGGACAGACCTTGAAGCTTTCTTT,CASSPGTDLEAFF
TRBV7-9,TRBJ2-7,-,-,TGTGCCAGCAGCTTAACGGACAGATCCTCCTACGAGCAGTACTTC,CASSLTDRSSYEQYF
TRBV18,TRBJ2-2,TRBD1,-,TGTGCCAGCTCACCCGAGAAGACAGGGATCGGGGAGCTGTTTTTT,CASSPEKTGIGELFF
TRBV3-1/TRBV3-2,TRBJ2-7,-,-,TGTGCCAGCAGCCAAGATACGGGAATGGAGGAGCAGTACTTC,CASSQDTGMEEQYF
TRBV30,TRBJ1-3,-,-,TGTGCCTGGAAGGGGGGGCGAGCTGGAAACACCATATATTTT,CAWKGGRAGNTIYF
TRBV5-1,TRBJ1-1,-,-,TGCGCCAGCAGCTTGCCGTCGGGGAACACTGAAGCTTTCTTT,CASSLPSGNTEAFF
TRBV6-5,TRBJ2-5,-,-,TGTGCCAGCAGTTCTAGGTACCAAGAGACCCAGTACTTC,CASSSRYQETQYF
TRBV10-1,TRBJ2-1,TRBD1,-,TGCGCCAGCAGTGGTCGGACAGGGAGGAGTAGGCCGAATGGGCAGTTCTTC,CASSGRTGRSRPNGQFF
TRBV10-3,TRBJ2-3,TRBD2,-,TGTGCCATCAGTGAGTCGGGGACTAGCGGGGGGGCGAGAGATACGCAGTATTTT,CAISESGTSGGARDTQYF
TRBV20-1,TRBJ1-2,-,few,TGCAGTGCCCAGGGTATCTATGGCTACACCTTC,CSAQGIYGYTF
TRBV18,TRBJ1-2,TRBD1,-,TGTGCCAGCTCCCTTGACAGGGGGCGCGACTATGGCTACACCTTC,CASSLDRGRDYGYTF
TRBV7-8,TRBJ2-3,TRBD2,-,TGTGCCAGCAGCTTTATAGCGGGGGCGTCCACAGATACGCAGTATTTT,CASSFIAGASTDTQYF
TRBV15,TRBJ1-2,TRBD1,-,TGTGCCACCAGCAGGGCGACAGGGTTGGTCCGTGGCTACACCTTC,CATSRATGLVRGYTF
TRBV5-1,TRBJ2-7,-,-,TGCGCCAGCAGCTTTTCAGGAAGCTCCTACGAGCAGTACTTC,CASSFSGSSYEQYF
TRBV6-1,TRBJ2-7,TRBD1,-,TGTGCCAGCAGTGGCCGGGACAGGGGTGGCGGGGGCAACTACGAGCAGTACTTC,CASSGRDRGGGGNYEQYF
TRBV12-2,TRBJ1-2,-,few,TGTGCAAGTCGCTTAGTCCTAAGTGTAAATGACTATGGCTACACCTTC,CASRLVLSVNDYGYTF
TRBV5-5,TRBJ2-7,TRBD1,-,TGTGCCAGCAGCCGACAGGGGGAAGCCTCCTACGAGCAGTACTTC,CASSRQGEASYEQYF
TRBV3-1/TRBV3-2,TRBJ1-5,-,-,TGTGCCAGCAGCCACACGGACTCAGGCTCAGGGCCCCAGCATTTT,CASSHTDSGSGPQHF